A selection of T cell receptor beta chains follows, all from one sample in a study of spatial heterogeneity in lung cancer. TCRdb ran MiXCR on the 5' RACE reads and lists one entry per CDR3 protein. This table holds 35,000 to 45,000 distinct CDR3 sequences, around 6.9% found once. The sample here was PBMCs, taken at follow-up. All receptors derive from a male donor with early-stage non-small cell lung cancer. The conserved cysteine and the conserved F or W are not part of the CDR3 here. A D gene is named only where the DNA matches it firmly. Size is omitted from some rows. Given values are once, few, many or a class for expanded clones.

clone size	J gene	V gene	D gene	CDR3 protein
many	TRBJ2-5	TRBV5-1	NA	ASSLAEGVVETQY
many	TRBJ2-3	TRBV19	NA	ASSSTGRTRDTQY
NA	TRBJ2-3	TRBV6-5	TRBD1	ASSQNSGQPTDTQY
many	TRBJ2-7	TRBV4-1	TRBD2	ASSQSGLAGGSSYEQY
many	TRBJ1-2	TRBV4-2	NA	ASSQDGTGHLGYT
NA	TRBJ1-2	TRBV9	NA	ASSVGSDTSYGYT
many	TRBJ2-6	TRBV11-2	NA	ASRLSGANVLT
many	TRBJ2-3	TRBV20-1	NA	SVPSTGSTDTQY
many	TRBJ2-7	TRBV7-9	TRBD1	ASSRGGANEQY
many	TRBJ1-6	TRBV12-3/TRBV12-4	TRBD1	ASSPGDRENSPLH
many	TRBJ2-2	TRBV7-2	NA	ASSSRLGELF
many	TRBJ2-3	TRBV10-3	TRBD2	AISRGGRTDTQY
NA	TRBJ2-2	TRBV23-1	NA	ASSQSTANTGELF
NA	TRBJ1-2	TRBV7-9	NA	AGFSDYGFT
many	TRBJ1-2	TRBV4-1	NA	ASSQEGRANYGYT
few	TRBJ2-2	TRBV12-5	NA	ASGLVLTSGGNTGELF
many	TRBJ2-1	TRBV7-6	NA	ASSRFGRQDNEQF
many	TRBJ2-7	TRBV11-2	NA	ASSLASREQY
many	TRBJ2-7	TRBV20-1	NA	SASLPGKWYEQY
few	TRBJ2-1	TRBV7-3	NA	ASRRDGLEQF
many	TRBJ1-4	TRBV7-3	TRBD1	ASSLTGQPNEKLF
many	TRBJ2-2	TRBV12-3/TRBV12-4	NA	ASSWAGELF
many	TRBJ1-6	TRBV10-3	NA	AISESKGSSPLH
many	TRBJ2-7	TRBV5-1	NA	ASSSRTGSFGEQY
many	TRBJ2-7	TRBV11-1	NA	ASSFRRDRSYEQY
many	TRBJ1-4	TRBV20-1	NA	SAREGLTNEKLF
few	TRBJ1-1	TRBV30	NA	AWGHMNTEAF
many	TRBJ1-2	TRBV12-3/TRBV12-4	NA	ASSLIQGGEVGYT
many	TRBJ2-5	TRBV10-3	NA	ASRRQAGETQY
many	TRBJ2-4	TRBV11-3	NA	ASSSAGENIQY
many	TRBJ1-5	TRBV6-1	TRBD1	ASSLGTELWQPQH
NA	TRBJ2-1	TRBV6-5	TRBD2	ASSTSGGEYNEQF
many	TRBJ1-6	TRBV18	TRBD1	ASSPPNLVGQGEKHNSPLH
many	TRBJ2-2	TRBV6-6	NA	ASSYSRMGGYTGELF
many	TRBJ2-7	TRBV5-8	NA	ASSFGVFSYEQY
many	TRBJ1-1	TRBV29-1	TRBD1	SANRGLDTEAF
many	TRBJ2-1	TRBV6-1	NA	ASSTLSSYNEQF
many	TRBJ2-2	TRBV5-1	NA	ASSLAARDTGELF
many	TRBJ2-3	TRBV12-3/TRBV12-4	NA	ASSFTRYLDTQY
many	TRBJ2-1	TRBV11-2	NA	ASSLRGAGEQF
few	TRBJ2-1	TRBV7-6	NA	ASSLGGRSDNEQF
many	TRBJ2-5	TRBV2	NA	ASRLGETQY
many	TRBJ2-3	TRBV3-1	TRBD1	ASSQAGTGLWWY
once	TRBJ1-6	TRBV9	TRBD1	ASSVETGTSPLH
many	TRBJ2-7	TRBV28	TRBD1	ASSPGQGFAREQY
many	TRBJ2-7	TRBV6-1	TRBD2	ATGLAGGSYEQY
few	TRBJ1-6	TRBV6-5	TRBD1	ASSLIQGQYNSPLH
NA	TRBJ2-1	TRBV19	TRBD2	ASGGWNEQF
few	TRBJ2-3	TRBV4-1	NA	ASSQEARTDTQY